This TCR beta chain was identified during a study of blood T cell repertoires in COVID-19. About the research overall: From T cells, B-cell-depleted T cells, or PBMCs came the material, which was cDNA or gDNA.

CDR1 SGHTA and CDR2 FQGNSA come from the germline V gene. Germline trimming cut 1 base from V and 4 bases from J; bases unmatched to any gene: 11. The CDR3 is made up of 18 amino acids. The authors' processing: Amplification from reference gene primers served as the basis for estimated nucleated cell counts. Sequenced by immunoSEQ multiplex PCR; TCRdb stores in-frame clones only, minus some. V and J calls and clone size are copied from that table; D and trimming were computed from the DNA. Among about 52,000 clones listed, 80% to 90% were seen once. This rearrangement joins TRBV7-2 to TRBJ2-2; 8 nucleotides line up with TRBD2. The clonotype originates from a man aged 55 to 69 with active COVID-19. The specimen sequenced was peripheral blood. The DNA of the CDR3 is TGTGCCAGCAGCTTAGGGACCGCCCTCGGGGGGGTCACCGGGGAGCTGTTTTTT. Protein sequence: CASSLGTALGGVTGELFF.